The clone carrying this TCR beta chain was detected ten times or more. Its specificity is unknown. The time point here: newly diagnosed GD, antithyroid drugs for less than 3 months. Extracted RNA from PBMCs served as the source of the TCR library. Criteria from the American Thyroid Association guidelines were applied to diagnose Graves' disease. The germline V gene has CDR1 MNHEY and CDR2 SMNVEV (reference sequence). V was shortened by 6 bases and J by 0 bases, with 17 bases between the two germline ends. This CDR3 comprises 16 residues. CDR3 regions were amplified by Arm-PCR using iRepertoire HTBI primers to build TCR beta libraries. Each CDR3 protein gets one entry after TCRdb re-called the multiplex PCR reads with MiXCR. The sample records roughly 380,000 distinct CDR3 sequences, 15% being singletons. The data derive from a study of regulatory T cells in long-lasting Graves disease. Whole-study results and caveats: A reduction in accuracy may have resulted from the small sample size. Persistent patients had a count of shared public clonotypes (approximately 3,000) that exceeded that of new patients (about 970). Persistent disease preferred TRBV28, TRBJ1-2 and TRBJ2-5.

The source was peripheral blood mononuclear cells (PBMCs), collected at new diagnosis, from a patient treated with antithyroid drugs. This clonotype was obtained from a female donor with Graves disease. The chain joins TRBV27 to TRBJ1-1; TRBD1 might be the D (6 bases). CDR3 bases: TGTGCCAGCAGCCATCACGGACAGACAATGAACACTGAAGCTTTCTTT. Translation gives CASSHHGQTMNTEAFF.